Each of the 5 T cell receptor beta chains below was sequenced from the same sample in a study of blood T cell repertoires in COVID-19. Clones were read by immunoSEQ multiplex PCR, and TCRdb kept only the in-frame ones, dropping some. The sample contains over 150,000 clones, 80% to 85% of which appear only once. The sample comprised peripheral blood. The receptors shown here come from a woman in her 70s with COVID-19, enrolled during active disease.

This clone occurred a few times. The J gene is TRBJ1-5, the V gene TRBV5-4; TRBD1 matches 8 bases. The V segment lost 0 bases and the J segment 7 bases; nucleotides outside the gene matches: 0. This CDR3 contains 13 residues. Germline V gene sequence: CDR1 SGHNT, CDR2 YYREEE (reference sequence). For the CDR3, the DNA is TGTGCCAGCAGCTTGGACAGGGGGCAGCCCCAGCATTTT. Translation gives CASSLDRGQPQHF.

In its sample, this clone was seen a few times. The CDR3 sequence: CASSLAGEGQDEQYF. The CDR3 coding sequence is TGTGCCAGCAGCTTAGCGGGAGAGGGGCAGGACGAGCAGTACTTC. The chain recombines TRBV5-4 with TRBJ2-7, with 8 positions matching TRBD2. The junction had 9 bases not matched to a gene; V was cut back by 2 bases and J by 5 bases. The CDR3 consists of 15 residues. CDR1 and CDR2 from the germline V gene are SGHNT and YYREEE (reference sequence).

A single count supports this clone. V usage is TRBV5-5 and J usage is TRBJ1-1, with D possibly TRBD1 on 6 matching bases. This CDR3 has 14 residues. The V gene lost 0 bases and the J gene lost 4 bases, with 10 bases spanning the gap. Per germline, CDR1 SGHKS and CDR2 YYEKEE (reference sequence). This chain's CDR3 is CASSLGGQPTEAFF. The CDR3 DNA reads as TGTGCCAGCAGCTTGGGTGGACAGCCCACTGAAGCTTTCTTT.

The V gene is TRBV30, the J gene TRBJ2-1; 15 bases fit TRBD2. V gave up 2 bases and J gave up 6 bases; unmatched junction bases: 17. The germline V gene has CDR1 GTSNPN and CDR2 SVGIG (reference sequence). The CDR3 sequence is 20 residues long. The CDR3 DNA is TGTGCCTGGAGTAAAGAACCAGGGACTAGCGGGAGGTACTGGGGCAATGAGCAGTTCTTC. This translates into CAWSKEPGTSGRYWGNEQFF.

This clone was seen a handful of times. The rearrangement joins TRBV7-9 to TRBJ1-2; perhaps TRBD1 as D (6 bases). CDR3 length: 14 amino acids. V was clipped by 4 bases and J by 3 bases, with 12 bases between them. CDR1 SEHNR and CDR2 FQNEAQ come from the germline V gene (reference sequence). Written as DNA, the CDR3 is TGTGCCAGCAGCTCCACAGGGCCGTACTATGGCTACACCTTC. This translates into CASSSTGPYYGYTF.